These T cell receptor beta chains were read from a single sample in a study of blood T cell repertoires in COVID-19. Clones were read by immunoSEQ multiplex PCR, and TCRdb kept only the in-frame ones, dropping some. Here the sample spans tens of thousands of clones, 89% being singletons. The sample consisted of peripheral blood. These receptors were collected from a man aged 60 to 69 with acute or convalescent COVID-19. Both conserved end residues are trimmed from each CDR3.

v_call	j_call	cdr3_aa
TRBV3-1/TRBV3-2	TRBJ2-3	ASGGTDTQY
TRBV7-6	TRBJ2-1	ASSFGSEDEQF
TRBV11-2	TRBJ2-1	ASSPLRSYNEQF
TRBV9	TRBJ1-2	ASSVNPSGAGYT
TRBV5-1	TRBJ2-6	ASSGDRLPTLSGANVLT
TRBV6-5	TRBJ1-2	ASSTSQDRSRPSL
TRBV11-3	TRBJ1-1	ASSLRGQGTEAF
TRBV7-2	TRBJ2-2	ASSPRASGGGELF
TRBV2	TRBJ2-5	ASSEGTGEETQY
TRBV29-1	TRBJ1-1	SVWDTDTEAF
TRBV19	TRBJ1-5	ASSIGTGAVAQH
TRBV5-1	TRBJ1-1	ASSSNRGRWVDTEAF
TRBV19	TRBJ2-1	ASLGAGGARLNEQF
TRBV6-5	TRBJ1-1	ASVAGPNTEAF
TRBV2	TRBJ1-2	ASSEGRPGQGVGYT
TRBV24-1	TRBJ2-7	ATSAGGGPSYEQY
TRBV5-1	TRBJ2-7	ASSLGQASSYEQY
TRBV5-8	TRBJ2-2	ASSLVPGASTGELF
TRBV3-1/TRBV3-2	TRBJ1-1	ASSQASSREAF
TRBV2	TRBJ2-7	ASRAEGVTYEQY
TRBV2	TRBJ2-7	ASSELSPRGEAYEQY
TRBV28	TRBJ2-2	ASRGGSNTGELF
TRBV5-1	TRBJ1-4	ASSFEGANEKLF
TRBV6-1	TRBJ1-5	ASSERRDQPQH